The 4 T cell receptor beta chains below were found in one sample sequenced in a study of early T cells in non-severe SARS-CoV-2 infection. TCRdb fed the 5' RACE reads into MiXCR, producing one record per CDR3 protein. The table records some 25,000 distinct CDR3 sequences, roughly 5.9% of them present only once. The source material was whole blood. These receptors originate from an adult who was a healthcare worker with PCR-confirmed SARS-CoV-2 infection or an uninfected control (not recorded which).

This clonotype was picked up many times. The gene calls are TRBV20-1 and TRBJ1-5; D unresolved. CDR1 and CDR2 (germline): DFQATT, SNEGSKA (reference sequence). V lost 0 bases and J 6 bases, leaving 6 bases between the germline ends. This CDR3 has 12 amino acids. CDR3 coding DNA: TGCAGTGCTAGAGACGAGTTTCAGCCCCAGCATTTT. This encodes CSARDEFQPQHF.

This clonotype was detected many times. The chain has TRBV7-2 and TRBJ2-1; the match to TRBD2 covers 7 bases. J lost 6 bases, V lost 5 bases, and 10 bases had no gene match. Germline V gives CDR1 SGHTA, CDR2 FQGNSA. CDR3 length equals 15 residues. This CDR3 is CASSQTASGGNEQFF. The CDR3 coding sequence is TGTGCCAGCAGCCAGACTGCTAGCGGAGGCAATGAGCAGTTCTTC.

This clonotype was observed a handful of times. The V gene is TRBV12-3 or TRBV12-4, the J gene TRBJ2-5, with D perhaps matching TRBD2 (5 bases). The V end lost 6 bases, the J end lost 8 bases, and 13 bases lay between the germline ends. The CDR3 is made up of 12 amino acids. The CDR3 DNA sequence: TGTGCCAGCAGAGGACTGACTGGTACCCAGTACTTC. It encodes CASRGLTGTQYF.

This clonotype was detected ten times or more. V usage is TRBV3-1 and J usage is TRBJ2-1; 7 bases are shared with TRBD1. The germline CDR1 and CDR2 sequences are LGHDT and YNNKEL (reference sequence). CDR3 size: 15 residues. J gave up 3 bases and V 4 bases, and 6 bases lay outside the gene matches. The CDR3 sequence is CASSRPTGIYNEQFF. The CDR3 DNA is TGTGCCAGCAGCCGACCGACAGGGATCTACAATGAGCAGTTCTTC.